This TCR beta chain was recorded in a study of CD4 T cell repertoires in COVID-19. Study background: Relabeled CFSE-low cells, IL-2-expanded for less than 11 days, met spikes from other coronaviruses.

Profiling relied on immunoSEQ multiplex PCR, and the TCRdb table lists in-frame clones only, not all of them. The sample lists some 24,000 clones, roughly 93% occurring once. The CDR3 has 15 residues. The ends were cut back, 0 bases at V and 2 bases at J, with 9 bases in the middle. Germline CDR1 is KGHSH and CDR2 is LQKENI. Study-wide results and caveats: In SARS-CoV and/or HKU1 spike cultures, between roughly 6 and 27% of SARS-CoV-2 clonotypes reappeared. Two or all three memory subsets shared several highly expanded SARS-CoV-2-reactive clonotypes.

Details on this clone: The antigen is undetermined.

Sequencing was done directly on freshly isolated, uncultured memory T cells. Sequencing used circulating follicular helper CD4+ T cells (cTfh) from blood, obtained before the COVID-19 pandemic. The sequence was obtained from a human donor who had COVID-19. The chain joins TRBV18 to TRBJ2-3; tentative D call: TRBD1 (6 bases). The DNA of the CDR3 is TGTGCCAGCTCACCACCAGGGGGAAACACAGATACGCAGTATTTT. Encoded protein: CASSPPGGNTDTQYF.